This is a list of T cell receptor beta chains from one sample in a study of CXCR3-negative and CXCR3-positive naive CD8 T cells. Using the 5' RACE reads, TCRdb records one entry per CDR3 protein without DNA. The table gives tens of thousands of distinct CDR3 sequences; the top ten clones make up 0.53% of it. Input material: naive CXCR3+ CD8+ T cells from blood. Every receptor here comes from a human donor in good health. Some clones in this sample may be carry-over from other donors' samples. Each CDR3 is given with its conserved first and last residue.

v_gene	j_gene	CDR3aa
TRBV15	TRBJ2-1	CATSLLGLAGNNEQFF
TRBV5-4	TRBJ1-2	CASSLTGAADGYTF
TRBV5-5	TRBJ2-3	CASSFRDSSTDTQYF
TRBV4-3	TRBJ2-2	CASSQDSIQGAPGELFF
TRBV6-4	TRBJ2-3	CASSSLAGSTDTQYF
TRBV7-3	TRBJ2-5	CASSLDIWETQYF
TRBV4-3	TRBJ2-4	CASSQDRFGQGSAKNIQYF
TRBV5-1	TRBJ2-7	CASSFEGSFEQYF
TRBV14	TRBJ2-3	CASSQDWGAGDTQYF
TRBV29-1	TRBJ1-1	CSVQRPLPDRDPEAFF
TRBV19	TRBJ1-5	CASSTTGTGHQPQHF
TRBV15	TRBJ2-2	CATSWGAEEVPGELFF
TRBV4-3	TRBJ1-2	CASSQVTGGISYGYTF
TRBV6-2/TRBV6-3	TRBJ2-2	CASGMTGVPLNTGELFF
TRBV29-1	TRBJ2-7	CSVGGMRYEQYF
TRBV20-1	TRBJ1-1	CSATPGQVNQAFF
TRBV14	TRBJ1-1	CASSPRTGNTEAFF
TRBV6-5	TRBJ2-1	CASSYGARGIHNEQFF
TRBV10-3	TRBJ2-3	CAISGSGGSTDTQYF
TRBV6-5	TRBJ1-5	CASRSQGRANRPQHF
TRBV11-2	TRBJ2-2	CASSSTGGGFGGELFF
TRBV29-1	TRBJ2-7	CSGLPGTGAQYF
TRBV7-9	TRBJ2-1	CASLGIYNEQFF
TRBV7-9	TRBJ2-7	CASSPDRYYEQYF
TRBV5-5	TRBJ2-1	CASSGTGEPYNEQFF
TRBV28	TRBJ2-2	CASSFGRGGELFF
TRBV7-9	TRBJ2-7	CASSLTSDTEYSYEQYF
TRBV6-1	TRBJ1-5	CASSENQPQHF
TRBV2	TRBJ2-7	CASKIQGLREQYF
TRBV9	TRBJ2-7	CASSAGWDGFSYEQYF
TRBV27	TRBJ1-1	CASSLGSGLGTEAFF
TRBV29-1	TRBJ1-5	CSVASGVGNQPQHF
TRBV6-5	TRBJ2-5	CASSYSSSGEGETQYF
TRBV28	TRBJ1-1	CASRPLGNTEAFF
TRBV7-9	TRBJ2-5	CASSLLGQGPQETQYF
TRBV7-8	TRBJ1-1	CASSRGDGLGNTEAFF
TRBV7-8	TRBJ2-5	CASSLSVWFVAGGPETQYF